This T cell receptor (beta chain) was sequenced during a study of T cells in Graves' hyperthyroidism and ophthalmopathy. Amplified TCR beta CDR3 regions came from RNA transcripts. First-round RT-PCR targeting the TCR CDR3 was performed with the HTBI primer set. TCRdb ran MiXCR on the multiplex PCR reads and lists one entry per CDR3 protein. The table records fewer than 500,000 distinct CDR3 sequences, 14% to 15% of them present only once. Investigators excluded patients with uncontrolled infection, other autoimmune disease, pregnancy or lactation. CDR1 and CDR2 (germline): LNHDA, SQIVND (reference sequence). J was trimmed by 6 bases and V by 5 bases; bases with no gene match: 12. The CDR3 consists of 16 residues.

The chain uses TRBV19 and TRBJ2-1, with 8 positions matching TRBD1. Sample: blood. The clonotype was recovered from a man in his late teens or twenties with Graves' ophthalmopathy. The CDR3 bases are TGTGCCAGTAGTTTCTTCGGGACAGGATTTTCCAATGAGCAGTTCTTC. As protein: CASSFFGTGFSNEQFF.